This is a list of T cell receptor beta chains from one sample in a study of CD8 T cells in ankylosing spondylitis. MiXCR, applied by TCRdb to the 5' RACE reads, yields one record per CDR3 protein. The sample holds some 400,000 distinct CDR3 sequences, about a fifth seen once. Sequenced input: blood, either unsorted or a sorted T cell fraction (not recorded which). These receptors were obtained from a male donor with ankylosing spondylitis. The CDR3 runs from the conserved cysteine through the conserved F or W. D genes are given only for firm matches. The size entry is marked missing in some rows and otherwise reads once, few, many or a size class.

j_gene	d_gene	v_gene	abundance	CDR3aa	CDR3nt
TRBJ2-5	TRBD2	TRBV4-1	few	CASSQVPSSSGLGETQYF	TGCGCCAGCAGCCAAGTCCCCTCTTCTAGCGGGCTTGGAGAGACCCAGTACTTC
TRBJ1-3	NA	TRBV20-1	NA	CSASLSSSGNTIYF	TGCAGTGCTAGTTTAAGTAGCTCTGGAAACACCATATATTTT
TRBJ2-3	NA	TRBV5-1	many	CASSLEGGKDTQYF	TGCGCCAGCAGCTTGGAAGGCGGGAAAGATACGCAGTATTTT
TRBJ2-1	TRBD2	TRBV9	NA	CASTLSGASGTIEQFF	TGTGCCAGCACCCTATCGGGGGCTAGCGGGACGATTGAGCAGTTCTTC
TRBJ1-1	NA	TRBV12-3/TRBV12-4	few	CASSLNGGTTEAFF	TGTGCCAGCAGTTTAAACGGAGGGACCACTGAAGCTTTCTTT
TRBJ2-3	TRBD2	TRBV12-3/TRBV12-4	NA	CASSLGSSGRPTDTQYF	TGTGCCAGCAGTTTAGGGTCTAGCGGTCGACCCACAGATACGCAGTATTTT
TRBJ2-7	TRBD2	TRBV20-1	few	CSARDFGGSGYEQYF	TGCAGTGCTAGAGATTTTGGCGGGAGTGGATACGAGCAGTACTTC
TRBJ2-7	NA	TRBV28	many	CASSYPLLGGADYEQYF	TGTGCCAGCAGTTACCCCCTCCTAGGAGGGGCAGACTACGAGCAGTACTTC
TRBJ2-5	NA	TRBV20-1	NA	CSAGLEAQYF	TGCAGTGCTGGCCTGGAGGCCCAGTACTTC
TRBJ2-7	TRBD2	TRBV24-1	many	CATSAPGGSSYEQYF	TGTGCCACCAGTGCCCCGGGAGGGAGCTCCTACGAGCAGTACTTC
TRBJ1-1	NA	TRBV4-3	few	CASSQEWNFMNTEAFF	TGCGCCAGCAGCCAAGAGTGGAACTTTATGAACACTGAAGCTTTCTTT
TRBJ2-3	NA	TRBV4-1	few	CASSGLYETSTDTQYF	TGCGCCAGCAGCGGGCTGTACGAGACTAGCACAGATACGCAGTATTTT
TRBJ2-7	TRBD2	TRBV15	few	CATSSGLALYEQYF	TGTGCCACCAGCTCGGGACTAGCGCTATACGAGCAGTACTTC
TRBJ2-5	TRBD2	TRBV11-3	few	CASSPGSGGETQYF	TGTGCCAGCAGCCCAGGGTCGGGGGGTGAGACCCAGTACTTC
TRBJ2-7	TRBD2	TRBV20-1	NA	CSAWTSGFEQYF	TGCAGTGCCTGGACTAGCGGGTTCGAGCAGTACTTC
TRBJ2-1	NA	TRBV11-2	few	CASSLLVWTEQFF	TGTGCCAGCAGCTTATTGGTATGGACTGAGCAGTTCTTC
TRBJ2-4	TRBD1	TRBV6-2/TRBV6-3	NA	CASSSIGTGVAKNIQYF	TGTGCCAGCAGCTCAATTGGGACAGGGGTAGCCAAAAACATTCAGTACTTC
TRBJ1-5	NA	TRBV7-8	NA	CASSLRSAANRGGNQPQHF	TGTGCCAGCAGCCTTAGGTCGGCAGCCAACCGTGGGGGCAATCAGCCCCAGCATTTT